A single sample gave rise to the 32 T cell receptor beta chains below, sequenced in a study of T cell responses to AZD1222 COVID-19 vaccine. Sequenced by immunoSEQ multiplex PCR; TCRdb stores in-frame clones only, minus some. The sample carries fewer than 120,000 clones, under 95% recorded once. The sequencing here drew on peripheral blood, taken on day 0 of AZD1222 vaccination. The receptors come from an adult in good health.

The rearrangement links TRBV4-1 to TRBJ1-2, with a tentative D call TRBD1 (5 bases). V was trimmed by 0 bases and J by 4 bases, leaving 9 bases between them. The CDR3 covers 14 residues. Per germline, CDR1 MGHRA and CDR2 YSYEKL. Here the CDR3 DNA reads TGCGCCAGCAGCCAAGAGGGGCAGGGCTATGGCTACACCTTC. Protein: CASSQEGQGYGYTF.

The chain recombines TRBV11-3 with TRBJ2-7; no clear D gene. Trimming pared 1 base from V and 4 bases from J, leaving 5 bases between. The germline gives CDR1 SGHNT, CDR2 YENEEA. This CDR3 has 12 residues. The CDR3 DNA sequence: TGTGCCAGCAGCTTAGGAGAATACGAGCAGTACTTC. Translating it yields CASSLGEYEQYF.

This sequence joins TRBV6-1 and TRBJ1-2; D gene uncertain. This CDR3 is built from 13 residues. V lost 2 bases, J lost 2 bases, and 6 bases lay in between. Germline V gene lookup returns CDR1 MNHNS and CDR2 SASEGT. Here the CDR3 reads CASSEWENYGYTF. For the CDR3, the DNA is TGTGCCAGCAGTGAATGGGAAAACTATGGCTACACCTTC.

The V call is TRBV6-5, the J call TRBJ2-1; TRBD1 is a possible D gene (6 bases). Trimming took 5 bases from V and 4 from J, leaving 12 bases between them. The CDR3 is 14 residues long. Looked up from germline, CDR1 is MNHEY and CDR2 is SVGAGI. The CDR3 spells CASSRQAQYNEQFF. The CDR3 bases are TGTGCCAGCAGTCGACAGGCCCAATACAATGAGCAGTTCTTC.

This clone was observed a few times. J is TRBJ2-2 and V is TRBV4-1, with 8 bases lining up with TRBD1. Germline trimming cut 4 bases from V and 7 bases from J; bases unmatched to any gene: 5. Germline V CDR1 and CDR2: MGHRA, YSYEKL. The length of the CDR3 is 14 residues. The CDR3 DNA sequence: TGCGCCAGCAGCCCAGGACAGGGAATCGGGGAGCTGTTTTTT. Its translation is CASSPGQGIGELFF.

This sequence joins TRBV27 and TRBJ2-2; perhaps D is TRBD1 or TRBD2 (5 bases each). This CDR3 region has 14 residues. Germline values: CDR1 MNHEY, CDR2 SMNVEV (reference sequence). V lost 10 bases and J 4 bases, leaving 16 bases between the germline ends. As DNA, the CDR3 is TGTGCCATCAAAGAGGGGCGGGCCACCGGGGAGCTGTTTTTT. Encoded protein: CAIKEGRATGELFF.

The chain combines TRBV2 with TRBJ2-3; 7 bases line up with TRBD2. From germline, CDR1 is SNHLY and CDR2 FYNNEI. Trimming took 7 bases from V and 2 from J; bases not matched to a gene: 6. The CDR3 is 14 amino acids. For the CDR3, the DNA is TGTGCCAGCACCAGAACTAGCGCCACAGATACGCAGTATTTT. Protein product: CASTRTSATDTQYF.

This rearrangement joins TRBV6-5 to TRBJ2-7, with no clear D. CDR3 length: 13 amino acids. Germline V lookup: CDR1 MNHEY, CDR2 SVGAGI. The V and J ends lost 10 bases and 5 bases respectively, with 18 bases between them. CDR3 loop: CATLDGARNEQYF. The CDR3 nucleotides are TGTGCCACCTTAGACGGCGCGAGGAACGAGCAGTACTTC.

The rearrangement uses TRBV7-6 and TRBJ1-5, with D hard to call. This CDR3 is 12 amino acids long. Germline V gene data show CDR1 as SGHVS and CDR2 as FNYEAQ. V shed 5 bases and J shed 5 bases, with 7 bases lying between them. The CDR3: CASSNRDQPQHF. The DNA for the CDR3 is TGTGCCAGCAGCAACCGGGATCAGCCCCAGCATTTT. Looking up the rest from reference TRBV7-6 and TRBJ1-5 gives the full variable domain: GAGVSQSPRYKVTKRGQDVALRCDPISGHVSLYWYRQALGQGPEFLTYFNYEAQQDKSGLPNDRFSAERPEGSISTLTIQRTEQRDSAMYRCASSNRDQPQHFGDGTRLSIL.

The chain is built from TRBV19 and TRBJ1-5; tentative D call: TRBD1 (5 bases). The CDR3 extends over 14 amino acids. The V gene lost 3 bases and the J gene lost 0 bases, with 6 bases spanning the gap. Germline CDR1 and CDR2: LNHDA and SQIVND (reference sequence). The CDR3 spells CASSMTASNQPQHF. In DNA form, the CDR3 reads TGTGCCAGTAGTATGACAGCTAGCAATCAGCCCCAGCATTTT. Combining the CDR3 with reference TRBV19 and TRBJ1-5 gives the whole variable domain DGGITQSPKYLFRKEGQNVTLSCEQNLNHDAMYWYRQDPGQGLRLIYYSQIVNDFQKGDIAEGYSVSREKKESFPLTVTSAQKNPTAFYLCASSMTASNQPQHFGDGTRLSIL.

This rearrangement joins TRBV29-1 to TRBJ2-7, with TRBD2 matching over 13 bases. This CDR3 is built from 14 residues. Trimming cost V 4 bases and J 3 bases; bases outside gene matches: 3. Germline V gene data show CDR1 as SQVTM and CDR2 as ANQGSEA. CDR3 in DNA: TGCAGCGTTGGGACTAGCGGGGGAGTCTACGAGCAGTACTTC. Protein: CSVGTSGGVYEQYF.

A single count supports this clone. The rearrangement uses TRBV7-9 and TRBJ2-1; the D call may be TRBD1 or TRBD2 (5 bases each). V lost 8 bases, J lost 0 bases, and 14 bases lay in between. The CDR3 sequence is 15 residues long. The germline CDR1 and CDR2 sequences are SEHNR and FQNEAQ (reference sequence). In nucleotides, the CDR3 is TGTGCCAGCCTTACGCCGGGGCGCTCCTACAATGAGCAGTTCTTC. Amino acids: CASLTPGRSYNEQFF.

The J gene is TRBJ2-7, the V gene TRBV3-1 (or the pseudogene TRBV3-2); D may be TRBD1 or TRBD2 (5 bases each). The V end was cut by 0 bases, the J end by 10 bases, with 10 bases between. This CDR3 region has 12 residues. Germline V gene data show CDR1 as LGHDT and CDR2 as YNNKEL (reference sequence). The CDR3 DNA follows: TGTGCCAGCAGCCAAGATGTGGGGGTACAGTACTTC. Its protein product is CASSQDVGVQYF.

The rearrangement links TRBV28 to TRBJ1-5, with TRBD1 matching over 8 bases. Looked up from germline, CDR1 is MDHEN and CDR2 is SYDVKM. J gave up 4 bases and V 3 bases, and 8 bases lay outside the gene matches. CDR3 length: 16 residues. CDR3 nucleotide sequence: TGTGCCAGCAGTTTCACCAGGGGGCTCGGGAATCAGCCCCAGCATTTT. Its translation is CASSFTRGLGNQPQHF.

V usage is TRBV7-9 and J usage is TRBJ1-1; D might be TRBD1 (6 bases). V was clipped by 6 bases and J by 4 bases, with 12 bases between them. The CDR3 consists of 13 residues. Germline CDR1 reads SEHNR; CDR2 reads FQNEAQ (reference sequence). CDR3 bases: TGTGCCAGCAGGGTCAGGGGAGGCACTGAAGCTTTCTTT. Translated: CASRVRGGTEAFF.

With respect to this clone: Other DNA sequences from this sample encode an identical CDR3 as well. The chain employs TRBV28 and TRBJ1-2; no clear D. This CDR3 is 12 amino acids long. Trimming pared 2 bases from V and 4 bases from J, leaving 5 bases between. Germline loops: CDR1 MDHEN, CDR2 SYDVKM. The CDR3 sequence: CASSLGVYGYTF. CDR3 nucleotides: TGTGCCAGCAGTTTAGGAGTCTATGGCTACACCTTC.

For this clone: Since a much larger clone is just one base distant, this may be a read error. This chain joins TRBV6-5 and TRBJ1-1; no firm D call. Germline CDR1 is MNHEY and CDR2 is SVGAGI. V was clipped by 4 bases and J by 0 bases, with 6 bases between them. The CDR3 extends over 13 amino acids. The CDR3 region is CASSSDLNTEAFF. The CDR3 bases are TGTGCCAGCAGTTCGGACTTGAACACTGAAGCTTTCTTT.

CDR3 coding DNA: TGTGCCAGCAGCCTGGGAGGAGGGGGAACTAACTATGGCTACACCTTC. Its translation: CASSLGGGGTNYGYTF. The V gene is TRBV5-6, the J gene TRBJ1-2, with a possible D match to TRBD1 (6 bases). This CDR3 is built from 16 residues. With 4 bases removed from V and 0 bases from J, the gap between germline ends came to 16 bases. The germline CDR1 and CDR2 sequences are SGHDT and YYEEEE.

The V and J genes are TRBV5-1 and TRBJ2-7; D could derive from TRBD1 or TRBD2 (5 bases each). The CDR3 is made up of 15 amino acids. Germline CDR1 is SGHRS and CDR2 is YFSETQ. The V end lost 2 bases, the J end lost 5 bases, and 17 bases lay between the germline ends. CDR3 bases: TGCGCCAGCAGCTTCGAGGGGAACCCCCCCAACGAGCAGTACTTC. Amino acid sequence: CASSFEGNPPNEQYF. Based on the CDR3 plus reference TRBV5-1 and TRBJ2-7, the full variable domain is KAGVTQTPRYLIKTRGQQVTLSCSPISGHRSVSWYQQTPGQGLQFLFEYFSETQRNKGNFPGRFSGRQFSNSRSEMNVSTLELGDSALYLCASSFEGNPPNEQYFGPGTRLTVT.

The V call is TRBV6-2 or TRBV6-3, the J call TRBJ2-5, with TRBD1 matching 7 bases. This CDR3 comprises 14 residues. The V gene end was trimmed by 2 bases and the J gene end by 2 bases; junction bases not matched to a gene: 2. Looked up from germline, CDR1 is MNHEY and CDR2 is SVGEGT. CDR3 sequence reads: CASSYRGLQETQYF. CDR3 DNA sequence: TGTGCCAGCAGTTACAGGGGGCTGCAAGAGACCCAGTACTTC.

The chain employs TRBV30 and TRBJ1-5; the D is unclear. Germline loops: CDR1 GTSNPN, CDR2 SVGIG (reference sequence). The CDR3 is 11 residues long. Trimming stripped 5 bases from V and 4 bases from J, with 6 bases between. The CDR3 DNA reads TGTGCCTGGGGCGAGAATCAGCCCCAGCATTTT. This sequence encodes CAWGENQPQHF. Complete variable domain (other parts from reference TRBV30 and TRBJ1-5): SQTIHQWPATLVQPVGSPLSLECTVEGTSNPNLYWYRQAAGRGLQLLFYSVGIGQISSEVPQNLSASRPQDRQFILSSKKLLLSDSGFYLCAWGENQPQHFGDGTRLSIL.

The V and J genes are TRBV4-2 and TRBJ1-2; no clear D gene. This CDR3 spans 13 amino acids. Germline lookup yields CDR1 LGHNA and CDR2 YNFKEQ. The V gene lost 1 base and the J gene lost 8 bases, with 11 bases spanning the gap. This CDR3 is CASSQVDHRGYTF. The DNA of the CDR3 is TGTGCCAGCAGCCAAGTTGACCATCGGGGCTACACCTTC.

The chain employs TRBV6-1 and TRBJ1-6; D gene uncertain. With 0 bases removed from V and 0 bases from J, the gap between germline ends came to 6 bases. This CDR3 contains 16 residues. Germline V gene lookup returns CDR1 MNHNS and CDR2 SASEGT. DNA of the CDR3: TGTGCCAGCAGTGAAGCCCCGAGCTCCTATAATTCACCCCTCCACTTT. Translated, it gives CASSEAPSSYNSPLHF.

The rearrangement uses TRBV7-8 and TRBJ2-5, with 7 bases that match TRBD2. The CDR3 spans 15 residues. V lost 5 bases and J lost 5; bases outside the gene matches: 11. CDR1 is SGHVS, CDR2 FQNEAQ, per germline. DNA for the CDR3: TGTGCCAGCAGCCCCGGGGGGACCGGGCGGGAGACCCAGTACTTC. Its protein product is CASSPGGTGRETQYF.

The chain uses TRBV7-9 and TRBJ1-4; TRBD1 aligns across 9 bases. V was pared by 5 bases and J by 14 bases, with 9 bases of the junction left unmatched. This CDR3 is 13 amino acids long. The germline CDR1 and CDR2 sequences are SEHNR and FQNEAQ (reference sequence). CDR3 protein: CASSLSQDRGLFF. The DNA for the CDR3 is TGTGCCAGCAGCCTATCTCAGGACAGGGGTCTGTTTTTT.

CDR3 protein: CASSPGPTYEQYF. Here the CDR3 DNA reads TGTGCCAGCAGCCCGGGACCTACCTACGAGCAGTACTTC. This chain links TRBV7-2 with TRBJ2-7; D possibly matches TRBD1 or TRBD2 (5 bases each). Germline V gene sequence: CDR1 SGHTA, CDR2 FQGNSA. The CDR3 is 13 amino acids. The V gene lost 5 bases and the J gene lost 2 bases, with 10 bases spanning the gap. Variable domain in full (rest from reference TRBV7-2 and TRBJ2-7): GAGVSQSPSNKVTEKGKDVELRCDPISGHTALYWYRQSLGQGLEFLIYFQGNSAPDKSGLPSDRFSAERTGGSVSTLTIQRTQQEDSAVYLCASSPGPTYEQYFGPGTRLTVT.

The V gene is TRBV30, the J gene TRBJ2-3, with unresolved D. CDR1 GTSNPN and CDR2 SVGIG come from the germline V gene (reference sequence). Trimming left V 5 bases short and J 0 bases short, with 12 bases between. The CDR3 spans 14 residues. CDR3 nucleotides: TGTGCCTGGCTGAAAGGCTTGAGCACAGATACGCAGTATTTT. It yields the protein CAWLKGLSTDTQYF.

The DNA for the CDR3 is TGTGCCAGCTGCTCAGCCGGGAACACTGAAGCTTTCTTT. It specifies CASCSAGNTEAFF. V and J are TRBV5-7 and TRBJ1-1, with D unresolved. TRBV5-7 is noted as an ORF with a role that remains uncertain. V lost 7 bases and J lost 1, with 11 bases in between. The CDR3 consists of 13 residues.

V usage is TRBV6-1 and J usage is TRBJ1-2, with TRBD1 matching over 10 bases. Germline V lookup: CDR1 MNHNS, CDR2 SASEGT. Trimming took 3 bases from V and 5 from J; bases not matched to a gene: 9. The CDR3 is made up of 16 amino acids. CDR3 sequence: CASSERTGGGRYGYTF. CDR3 DNA sequence: TGTGCCAGCAGTGAGCGGACAGGGGGAGGGAGGTATGGCTACACCTTC.

V usage is TRBV4-1 and J usage is TRBJ2-5; D not certain. Germline CDR1 and CDR2: MGHRA and YSYEKL. The V end lost 1 base, the J end lost 1 base, and 4 bases lay between the germline ends. The CDR3 is 13 residues long. Written as DNA, the CDR3 is TGCGCCAGCAGCCAAGTGGGCCAAGAGACCCAGTACTTC. Protein product: CASSQVGQETQYF.

The chain links TRBV18 to TRBJ1-2, with D unresolved. The CDR3 is made up of 14 amino acids. V was trimmed by 3 bases and J by 8 bases, leaving 16 bases between them. Germline CDR1 reads KGHSH; CDR2 reads LQKENI. The CDR3 bases are TGTGCCAGCTCACCCACGGTGTCGACTGGCGGCTACACCTTC. As protein: CASSPTVSTGGYTF.

The chain joins TRBV14 to TRBJ1-6, with 10 bases that match TRBD1. The CDR3 consists of 16 residues. Unmatched junction bases numbered 8, after V lost 5 bases and J lost 7 bases. Germline CDR1 SGHDN, CDR2 FVKESK. In nucleotides, the CDR3 is TGTGCCAGCAGCACCTACGGACAGGGGGGAAATTCACCCCTCCACTTT. As protein: CASSTYGQGGNSPLHF. Drawing the rest from reference TRBV14 and TRBJ1-6, the complete variable domain is EAGVTQFPSHSVIEKGQTVTLRCDPISGHDNLYWYRRVMGKEIKFLLHFVKESKQDESGMPNNRFLAERTGGTYSTLKVQPAELEDSGVYFCASSTYGQGGNSPLHFGNGTRLTVT.